A selection of T cell receptor beta chains follows, all from one sample in a study of blood T cell repertoires in COVID-19. The table came from immunoSEQ multiplex PCR; TCRdb's copy has only in-frame clones and leaves some out. The table lists about 240,000 clones, approximately 85% of them singletons. Source material: peripheral blood. These receptors all stem from a woman aged 70-85 years with acute or convalescent COVID-19. The CDR3 runs from the conserved cysteine through the conserved F or W. Fields, in order: CDR3 protein, CDR3 DNA, D gene, clone size, J gene, V gene. A D gene is named only where the DNA matches it firmly. For some rows the clone size is stated as once, few or many, or as a class when expanded; others skip it.

CDR3: CAISEPLSSYNEQFF
DNA: TGTGCCATCAGTGAACCTCTGAGTTCCTACAATGAGCAGTTCTTC
D: .
size: once
J: TRBJ2-1
V: TRBV10-3

CDR3: CASKYPRLSPNTEAFF
DNA: TGTGCCAGCAAATACCCCCGGTTATCGCCGAACACTGAAGCTTTCTTT
D: .
size: many
J: TRBJ1-1
V: TRBV28

CDR3: CASSVQGSGNTIYF
DNA: TGTGCCAGCAGTGTTCAGGGTTCTGGAAACACCATATATTTT
D: .
size: once
J: TRBJ1-3
V: TRBV2

CDR3: CASSLGEYSNQPQHF
DNA: TGTGCCAGTAGTTTGGGAGAGTATAGCAATCAGCCCCAGCATTTT
D: .
size: once
J: TRBJ1-5
V: TRBV19

CDR3: CASSQGLAGGISTDTQYF
DNA: TGTGCCAGCAGCCAAGGTCTAGCGGGGGGGATAAGCACAGATACGCAGTATTTT
D: TRBD2
size: .
J: TRBJ2-3
V: TRBV14

CDR3: CASSSGQFSGNTIYF
DNA: TGTGCCAGCTCATCTGGACAGTTCTCTGGAAACACCATATATTTT
D: .
size: .
J: TRBJ1-3
V: TRBV18

CDR3: CASSFAEAYEQYF
DNA: TGTGCCAGCAGCTTTGCGGAAGCCTACGAGCAGTACTTC
D: .
size: once
J: TRBJ2-7
V: TRBV11-2

CDR3: CASSPNRDYTF
DNA: TGTGCCAGCAGTCCTAACAGGGACTACACCTTC
D: .
size: .
J: TRBJ1-2
V: TRBV28

CDR3: CASSINGQGVYNEQFF
DNA: TGTGCCAGTAGTATTAATGGACAGGGGGTTTACAATGAGCAGTTCTTC
D: TRBD1
size: few
J: TRBJ2-1
V: TRBV19

CDR3: CASSLLAGGHNEQFF
DNA: TGTGCCAGCAGCTTACTAGCGGGGGGGCACAATGAGCAGTTCTTC
D: TRBD2
size: .
J: TRBJ2-1
V: TRBV11-3

CDR3: CASNKWTGTNTGELFF
DNA: TGCGCCAGCAATAAGTGGACAGGGACGAACACCGGGGAGCTGTTTTTT
D: TRBD1
size: .
J: TRBJ2-2
V: TRBV5-1

CDR3: CASSQDGGGSAGELFF
DNA: TGTGCCAGCAGCCAAGATGGCGGAGGGTCCGCCGGGGAGCTGTTTTTT
D: .
size: few
J: TRBJ2-2
V: TRBV3-1/TRBV3-2

CDR3: CASSQPLAGTGAYEQYF
DNA: TGCGCCAGCAGCCAACCACTGGCCGGGACAGGGGCCTACGAGCAGTACTTC
D: TRBD1
size: .
J: TRBJ2-7
V: TRBV4-1

CDR3: CASSLGGEGGHTGELFF
DNA: TGTGCTAGCAGCTTAGGTGGTGAAGGGGGCCACACCGGGGAGCTGTTTTTT
D: TRBD1
size: .
J: TRBJ2-2
V: TRBV7-7

CDR3: CASSPGQGTDYGYTF
DNA: TGTGCCAGCTCACCGGGACAGGGAACCGACTATGGCTACACCTTC
D: TRBD1
size: .
J: TRBJ1-2
V: TRBV18

CDR3: CASSYRTGGDYGYTF
DNA: TGTGCCAGCAGTTACCGTACAGGGGGCGACTATGGCTACACCTTC
D: TRBD1
size: .
J: TRBJ1-2
V: TRBV6-2/TRBV6-3

CDR3: CASSTGQGAFYGYTF
DNA: TGTGCCAGCAGTACGGGACAGGGGGCTTTCTATGGCTACACCTTC
D: TRBD1
size: .
J: TRBJ1-2
V: TRBV28

CDR3: CASSPIPGEAEAFF
DNA: TGTGCCAGCTCACCAATCCCGGGGGAGGCTGAAGCTTTCTTT
D: .
size: .
J: TRBJ1-1
V: TRBV18

CDR3: CASSVRTGAEKLFF
DNA: TGTGCCAGCAGTGTCCGGACAGGGGCTGAAAAACTGTTTTTT
D: TRBD1
size: few
J: TRBJ1-4
V: TRBV2

CDR3: CASSQDMRGPYNEQFF
DNA: TGTGCCAGCAGCCAAGACATGCGCGGCCCCTACAATGAGCAGTTCTTC
D: .
size: once
J: TRBJ2-1
V: TRBV4-2

CDR3: CASSEEGKGPYEQYF
DNA: TGTGCCAGCAGTGAAGAGGGGAAAGGGCCCTACGAGCAGTACTTC
D: .
size: .
J: TRBJ2-7
V: TRBV2

CDR3: CAWSPWGGPQPQHF
DNA: TGTGCCTGGAGTCCTTGGGGGGGGCCGCAGCCCCAGCATTTT
D: .
size: .
J: TRBJ1-5
V: TRBV30

CDR3: CASSLTVDRTQETQYF
DNA: TGTGCCAGCAGCCTAACGGTGGACAGGACCCAAGAGACCCAGTACTTC
D: TRBD1
size: .
J: TRBJ2-5
V: TRBV11-2

CDR3: CASSEPNTYGGRSTEAFF
DNA: TGCGCCAGCAGTGAGCCAAACACCTACGGGGGTCGAAGTACTGAAGCTTTCTTT
D: .
size: .
J: TRBJ1-1
V: TRBV10-2

CDR3: CASSQDSESTEQYF
DNA: TGCGCCAGCAGCCAAGATTCGGAATCGACAGAGCAGTACTTC
D: .
size: .
J: TRBJ2-7
V: TRBV4-3

CDR3: CASSQDRQGSQPQHF
DNA: TGCGCCAGCAGCCAAGATAGGCAGGGCAGTCAGCCCCAGCATTTT
D: .
size: .
J: TRBJ1-5
V: TRBV4-3

CDR3: CASSRAGQGDEQYF
DNA: TGCGCCAGCAGCCGCGCTGGACAGGGAGACGAGCAGTACTTC
D: TRBD1
size: .
J: TRBJ2-7
V: TRBV4-1

CDR3: CASSLATVTGVGYTF
DNA: TGCGCCAGCAGCTTGGCCACCGTGACAGGGGTTGGCTACACCTTC
D: TRBD1
size: .
J: TRBJ1-2
V: TRBV5-1

CDR3: CASSPGQPNQPQHF
DNA: TGCGCCAGCAGCCCGGGACAGCCTAATCAGCCCCAGCATTTT
D: TRBD1
size: .
J: TRBJ1-5
V: TRBV5-1

CDR3: CASSLEGIEQFF
DNA: TGTGCCAGCAGCTTGGAGGGGATTGAGCAGTTCTTC
D: .
size: .
J: TRBJ2-1
V: TRBV5-4

CDR3: CASSSADRNTGELFF
DNA: TGTGCCAGTAGTTCGGCTGACAGGAACACCGGGGAGCTGTTTTTT
D: .
size: .
J: TRBJ2-2
V: TRBV19

CDR3: CASSRVRGRNTEAFF
DNA: TGTGCCAGCTCGCGGGTAAGGGGGCGGAACACTGAAGCTTTCTTT
D: TRBD1
size: once
J: TRBJ1-1
V: TRBV18

CDR3: CASSQAFHGGRRETQYF
DNA: TGCGCCAGCAGCCAAGCTTTTCACGGGGGGCGACGAGAGACCCAGTACTTC
D: .
size: few
J: TRBJ2-5
V: TRBV4-1

CDR3: CASSPGTGGNNEQFF
DNA: TGTGCCAGCAGTCCAGGGACAGGGGGTAACAATGAGCAGTTCTTC
D: TRBD1
size: .
J: TRBJ2-1
V: TRBV27